Listed below are T cell receptor beta chains from one sample, sequenced in a study of T cell changes during pregnancy in multiple sclerosis. TCRdb's table, derived via immunoSEQ multiplex PCR, lists solely in-frame clones and lacks some. Of about 67,000 clones listed, 92% are singletons. The sequenced sample was peripheral blood, obtained after pregnancy. These receptors were obtained from a female donor with multiple sclerosis, enrolled in a pregnancy study. Each CDR3 is given with its conserved first and last residue. The order of the fields is V gene, clone size, D gene, J gene, CDR3 DNA, CDR3 protein. A D gene is named only where the DNA matches it firmly. Size is stated for part of the rows, as once, few or many counts, or as a class when the clone is expanded.

TRBV4-3	-	-	TRBJ2-7	TGCGCCAGCAGCCGAAGGGGGCCCGGGAGCGACGAGCAGTACTTC	CASSRRGPGSDEQYF
TRBV5-4	-	-	TRBJ2-7	TGTGCCAGCAGCTTACGGGACTCCGTAGAGGTGCAGTACTTC	CASSLRDSVEVQYF
TRBV6-6	-	-	TRBJ2-3	TGTGCCAGCACGTTCCCGGGAGATACGCAGTATTTT	CASTFPGDTQYF
TRBV2	-	-	TRBJ1-1	TGTGCCAGCAGTGGCCTAGAAGCTTTCTTT	CASSGLEAFF
TRBV4-3	-	TRBD2	TRBJ2-3	TGCGCCAGCAGCCAAGATTTGGAGGGAGGGACAGATACGCAGTATTTT	CASSQDLEGGTDTQYF
TRBV27	-	-	TRBJ1-1	TGTGCCAGCAGTTTAGTGGGGGGGGGCACTGAAGCTTTCTTT	CASSLVGGGTEAFF
TRBV2	-	-	TRBJ1-1	TGTGCCAGCGATGAGGGTCAGGGGTCCGCTGAAGCTTTCTTT	CASDEGQGSAEAFF
TRBV2	once	-	TRBJ2-4	TGTGCCAGCAGTGAGAGCGGCTTCGCCAAAAACATTCAGTACTTC	CASSESGFAKNIQYF
TRBV29-1	-	TRBD2	TRBJ2-1	TGCAGCGTTGCAGGCGGGAGGTCCTCCTACAATGAGCAGTTCTTC	CSVAGGRSSYNEQFF
TRBV19	-	-	TRBJ2-5	TGTGCCAGTAGTATTGACAGGCTGGGGACCCAGTACTTC	CASSIDRLGTQYF
TRBV5-1	once	TRBD1	TRBJ2-2	TGCGCCAGCAGAGACCGGGGACAGGGGGCGGTAGCCGGGGAGCTGTTTTTT	CASRDRGQGAVAGELFF
TRBV6-4	-	-	TRBJ2-1	TGTGCCAGCAGCGACACCGAGCGCAATGAGCAGTTCTTC	CASSDTERNEQFF
TRBV7-6	-	-	TRBJ2-7	TGTGCCAGCAGCTTTGCCCCGGGGGGCGACCGGGAAAGGTACTTC	CASSFAPGGDRERYF
TRBV6-6	-	TRBD1	TRBJ2-7	TGTGCCAGCACTCCGGGACAGGAACCCTACGAGCAGTACTTC	CASTPGQEPYEQYF
TRBV4-1	few	-	TRBJ1-3	TGCGCCAGCAGCCAAGATCTTCCCCGGGGAAACACCATATATTTT	CASSQDLPRGNTIYF
TRBV30	-	TRBD2	TRBJ2-7	TGTGCCTGGTCACTTAAAGGTTATAGCGGGAGAGCACACGAGCAGTACTTC	CAWSLKGYSGRAHEQYF
TRBV5-5	once	-	TRBJ1-5	TGTGCCAGCAGCTTGTTGGTCGGTTCAGGACCCCAGCATTTT	CASSLLVGSGPQHF
TRBV15	once	TRBD1	TRBJ2-1	TGTGCCACCAGCATCAACAGGGGGTCCTACAATGAGCAGTTCTTC	CATSINRGSYNEQFF
TRBV7-9	-	-	TRBJ1-4	TGTGCCAGCAGCCTAGTCAGGGAAAATGAAAAACTGTTTTTT	CASSLVRENEKLFF
TRBV5-1	-	-	TRBJ2-2	TGCGCCAGCAGCTTGGCTGCAGGAACGAACACCGGGGAGCTGTTTTTT	CASSLAAGTNTGELFF
TRBV10-2	-	-	TRBJ1-3	TGCGCCAGCAGTGAGCCAGGCTCTGGAAACACCATATATTTT	CASSEPGSGNTIYF
TRBV28	-	-	TRBJ2-7	TGTGCCAGCTGCAAAGGGGGTCAGGACGAGCAGTACTTC	CASCKGGQDEQYF
TRBV25-1	-	-	TRBJ2-2	TGTGCCAGCAGTGACTCCAGGAACACCGGGGAGCTGTTTTTT	CASSDSRNTGELFF
TRBV5-1	once	-	TRBJ2-3	TGCGCCAGCAGCTTGGAGGCGGGGACCCCCCGGGATACGCAGTATTTT	CASSLEAGTPRDTQYF
TRBV7-2	-	-	TRBJ2-7	TGTGCCAGCAGCCTAGGAGGGCTAGGCGAGCAGTACTTC	CASSLGGLGEQYF
TRBV11-3	-	TRBD2	TRBJ2-1	TGTGCCAGCAGCTTAGGGCCAGCGGGGTACAATGAGCAGTTCTTC	CASSLGPAGYNEQFF
TRBV19	-	TRBD1	TRBJ2-2	TGTGCCAGTACCGACTGGACAGGGACCGGGGAGCTGTTTTTT	CASTDWTGTGELFF
TRBV7-9	-	-	TRBJ1-1	TGTGCCAGCAGCTTCGGGGGAAACACTGAAGCTTTCTTT	CASSFGGNTEAFF
TRBV19	once	-	TRBJ2-5	TGTGCCAGTAGTAGGGAGGACATCCCGAGCCAAGAGACCCAGTACTTC	CASSREDIPSQETQYF
TRBV9	-	TRBD2	TRBJ2-3	TGTGCCAGCAGCGGACCACTAGCGGGAGGGGAGGATACGCAGTATTTT	CASSGPLAGGEDTQYF
TRBV7-9	-	-	TRBJ2-1	TGTGCCAGCAGCTTAGGGATGGACTGGTCCGATGAGCAGTTCTTC	CASSLGMDWSDEQFF
TRBV5-4	-	-	TRBJ1-2	TGTGCCAGCAGATATTACCAGGACTATGGCTACACCTTC	CASRYYQDYGYTF
TRBV5-1	-	TRBD1	TRBJ1-1	TGCGCCAGCAGGCGGGACAGGCTGGCCCTTGAAGCTTTCTTT	CASRRDRLALEAFF
TRBV5-4	once	-	TRBJ2-5	TGTGCCAGCAGTTCAAGCCGGCAGGGGCAAGAGACCCAGTACTTC	CASSSSRQGQETQYF
TRBV7-9	once	TRBD2	TRBJ2-3	TGTGCCAGCAGCTTATCGGGAGGGCCGGGAGATACGCAGTATTTT	CASSLSGGPGDTQYF
TRBV6-1	-	-	TRBJ1-5	TGTGCCAGCAGTGAAGGCAGGGAGGCCAATCAGCCCCAGCATTTT	CASSEGREANQPQHF
TRBV19	-	TRBD2	TRBJ2-3	TGTGCCAGTAGTATGAAGAGGGGACTAGGGAGCACAGATACGCAGTATTTT	CASSMKRGLGSTDTQYF
TRBV7-9	-	TRBD1	TRBJ2-7	TGTGCCAGCAGCCCAGGGACAGATACCTACGAGCAGTACTTC	CASSPGTDTYEQYF
TRBV5-1	-	-	TRBJ2-5	TGCGCCAGCAGCTTGACAGGGAAGAGGGGTGAGACCCAGTACTTC	CASSLTGKRGETQYF
TRBV25-1	-	-	TRBJ2-1	TGTGCCAGCTCCAGGGGTCTATCCTACAATGAGCAGTTCTTC	CASSRGLSYNEQFF
TRBV5-1	-	-	TRBJ2-1	TGCGCCAGCAGCCTAGGACTATTGGAAAACAATGAGCAGTTCTTC	CASSLGLLENNEQFF
TRBV7-2	-	-	TRBJ1-2	TGTGCCAGCAGCTTAGAGTTAGCCCGCTATGGCTACACCTTC	CASSLELARYGYTF
TRBV7-9	-	TRBD1	TRBJ1-2	TGTGCCAGCAGCTTAGAATCGGGACAGAAAAACTATGGCTACACCTTC	CASSLESGQKNYGYTF
TRBV2	-	-	TRBJ1-1	TGTGCCAGCATCAGGACAGAGGGGACTGAAGCTTTCTTT	CASIRTEGTEAFF
TRBV27	-	-	TRBJ2-1	TGTGCCAGCAGTTTGTCTGTTGGAGATGAGCAGTTCTTC	CASSLSVGDEQFF
TRBV18	-	-	TRBJ2-1	TGTGCCAGCTCACCACTGGACAGTTACAATGAGCAGTTCTTC	CASSPLDSYNEQFF
TRBV4-2	-	TRBD2	TRBJ2-1	TGTGCCAGCAGCCAGTTGTCTTGGGCGGGAGAATTCCATGAGCAGTTCTTC	CASSQLSWAGEFHEQFF
TRBV30	once	TRBD1	TRBJ2-6	TGTGCCTGGAAACCACAGACAGGGGACCCCTCTGGGGCCAACGTCCTGACTTTC	CAWKPQTGDPSGANVLTF
TRBV2	-	-	TRBJ2-7	TGTGCCAGCAGTGAGATTATGGAGGGGGGGAAACGGAAGTACTTC	CASSEIMEGGKRKYF
TRBV5-1	few	TRBD2	TRBJ2-7	TGCGCCAGCAGCCCTAGCGGGAACACCTACGAGCAGTACTTC	CASSPSGNTYEQYF
TRBV7-2	-	-	TRBJ2-7	TGTGCCAGCAGCTTATTAAGGGGGGGCGGGACCACCCCGTACGAGCAGTACTTC	CASSLLRGGGTTPYEQYF
TRBV6-5	-	TRBD2	TRBJ2-1	TGTGCCAGCAGCTCGGGACTAGCGGGAGAGAAGTTCTTC	CASSSGLAGEKFF